The present TCR beta chain was sequenced within a study of T cell responses to AZD1222 COVID-19 vaccine. The CDR3 extends over 13 amino acids. Germline loops: CDR1 SEHNR, CDR2 FQNEAQ (reference sequence). V gave up 8 bases and J gave up 0 bases; unmatched junction bases: 0. A remark on this clone: Its target is not known.

Method: immunoSEQ multiplex PCR; TCRdb's copy keeps in-frame clones and lacks some. This table holds over 85,000 clones, approximately 89% found once. Overall study results and limits: It was only six AZD1222 recipients who were seropositive at baseline. CD4 TCRs linked to vaccination spanned spike, dominating at 160-218 and 743-854. Clonal diversity may have been underestimated in mostly white British donors. Elevations in Spike-specific TCR breadth and depth followed administration of two AZD1222 doses.

This chain links TRBV7-9 with TRBJ2-2; 7 positions agree with TRBD1. The sequencing used peripheral blood, collected 28 days after the second AZD1222 dose. The receptor's source is an adult who received the AZD1222 COVID-19 vaccine. Written as DNA, the CDR3 is TGTGCCAGCGGACAGGCGAACACCGGGGAGCTGTTTTTT. It encodes CASGQANTGELFF.